This TCR beta chain stems from a study of cytomegalovirus exposure and HLA in healthy donors. Comment on this clone: Its antigen is undetermined.

J lost 3 bases, V lost 4 bases, and 0 bases had no gene match. Germline values: CDR1 MNHEY, CDR2 SVGAGI. The CDR3 runs to 12 residues. The PCR employed 60 Vbeta primers together with 13 Jbeta primers. Produced via immunoSEQ multiplex PCR; TCRdb's table is partial and in-frame only. The sample holds more than 85,000 clones, around 74% seen once. Study outcomes and limitations: Rare TCR sequences predominated, though certain public TCRs were found in many donors. For TCR beta chains, V- and J-gene trimming was later linked to a missense DCLRE1C variant.

The origin of this receptor is a man aged 25 to 40 in good health and CMV-seropositive. This chain uses TRBV6-5 with TRBJ2-7; 7 bases are shared with TRBD2. The sample consisted of PBMCs. CDR3 sequence: CASSSSGYEQYF. For the CDR3, the DNA is TGTGCCAGCAGTTCTAGCGGCTACGAGCAGTACTTC.